Sequencing of this T cell receptor (beta chain) was carried out in a study of blood T cell repertoires in COVID-19. Study-wide context: In each case, the material was cDNA or gDNA derived from T cells, B-cell-depleted T cells, or PBMCs.

Original methodology: Researchers report that nucleated cell counts were estimated from reference gene primer amplification. Produced via immunoSEQ multiplex PCR; TCRdb's table is partial and in-frame only. V, J and clone size reflect that table, while D and trimming were determined from the DNA. Of about 140,000 clones listed, roughly nine tenths are singletons. The source material was peripheral blood. This receptor was taken from a woman in her fifties or sixties with active COVID-19.

The CDR3 protein is CSASDSQGAGNQPQHF. CDR3 sequence (DNA): TGCAGTGCTAGTGACTCACAGGGGGCAGGCAATCAGCCCCAGCATTTT. This rearrangement joins TRBV20-1 to TRBJ1-5; TRBD1 matches at 9 bases. The CDR3 covers 16 residues. Looked up from germline, CDR1 is DFQATT and CDR2 is SNEGSKA (reference sequence). V dropped 3 bases and J dropped 2; count of bases not matched to a gene: 8.